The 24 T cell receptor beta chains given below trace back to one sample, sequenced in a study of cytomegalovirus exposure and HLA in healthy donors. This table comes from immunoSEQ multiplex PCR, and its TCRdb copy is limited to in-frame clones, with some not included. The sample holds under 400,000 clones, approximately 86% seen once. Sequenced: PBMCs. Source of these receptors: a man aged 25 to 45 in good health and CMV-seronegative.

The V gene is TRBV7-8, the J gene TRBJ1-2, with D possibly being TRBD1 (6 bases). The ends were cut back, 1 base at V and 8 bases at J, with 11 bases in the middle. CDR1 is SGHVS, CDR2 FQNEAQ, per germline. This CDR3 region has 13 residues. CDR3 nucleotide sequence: TGTGCCAGCAGCTTAGGGGGGCTAAGAGGCTACACCTTC. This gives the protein CASSLGGLRGYTF.

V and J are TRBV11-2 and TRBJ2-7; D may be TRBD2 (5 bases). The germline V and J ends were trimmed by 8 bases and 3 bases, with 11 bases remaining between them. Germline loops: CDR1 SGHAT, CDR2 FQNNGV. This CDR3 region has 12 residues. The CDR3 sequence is CASGFEGYEQYF. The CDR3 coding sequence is TGTGCCAGCGGGTTTGAGGGCTACGAGCAGTACTTC.

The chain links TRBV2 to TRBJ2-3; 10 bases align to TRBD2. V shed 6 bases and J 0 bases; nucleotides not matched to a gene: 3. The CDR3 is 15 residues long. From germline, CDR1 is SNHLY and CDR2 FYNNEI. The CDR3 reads CASSLLAGSTDTQYF. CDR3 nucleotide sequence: TGTGCCAGCAGCCTACTAGCGGGGAGCACAGATACGCAGTATTTT.

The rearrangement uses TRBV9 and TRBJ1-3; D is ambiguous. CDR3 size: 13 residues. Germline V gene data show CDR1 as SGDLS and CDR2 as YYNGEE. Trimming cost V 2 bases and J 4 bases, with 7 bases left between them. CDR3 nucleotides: TGTGCCAGCAGCGTTTCATCCGGAAACACCATATATTTT. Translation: CASSVSSGNTIYF.

The CDR3 loop reads CATAWGQTEAFF. The CDR3 DNA follows: TGTGCCACCGCTTGGGGGCAAACTGAAGCTTTCTTT. This rearrangement joins TRBV15 to TRBJ1-1, with D perhaps matching TRBD1 (6 bases). CDR1 and CDR2 from the germline V gene are LNHNV and YYDKDF (reference sequence). The CDR3 loop spans 12 amino acids. The germline V and J ends were trimmed by 8 bases and 5 bases, with 12 bases remaining between them.

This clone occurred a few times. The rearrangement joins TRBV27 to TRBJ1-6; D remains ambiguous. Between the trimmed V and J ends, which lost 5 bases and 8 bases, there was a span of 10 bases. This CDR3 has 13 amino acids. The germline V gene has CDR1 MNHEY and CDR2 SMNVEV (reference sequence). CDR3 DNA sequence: TGTGCCAGCAGTGAAAGGCGGCATTCACCCCTCCACTTT. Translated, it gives CASSERRHSPLHF.

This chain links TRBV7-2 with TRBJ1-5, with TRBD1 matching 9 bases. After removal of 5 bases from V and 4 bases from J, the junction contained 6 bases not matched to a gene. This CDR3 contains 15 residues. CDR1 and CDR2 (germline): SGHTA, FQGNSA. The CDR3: CASSDGQGWNQPQHF. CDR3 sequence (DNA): TGTGCCAGCAGCGACGGACAGGGGTGGAATCAGCCCCAGCATTTT. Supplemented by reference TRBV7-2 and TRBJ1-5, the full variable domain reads GAGVSQSPSNKVTEKGKDVELRCDPISGHTALYWYRQSLGQGLEFLIYFQGNSAPDKSGLPSDRFSAERTGGSVSTLTIQRTQQEDSAVYLCASSDGQGWNQPQHFGDGTRLSIL.

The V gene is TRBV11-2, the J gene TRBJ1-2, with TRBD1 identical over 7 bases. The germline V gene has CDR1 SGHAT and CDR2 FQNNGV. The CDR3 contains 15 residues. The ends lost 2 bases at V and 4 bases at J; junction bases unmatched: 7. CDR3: CASSLSRGFVYGYTF. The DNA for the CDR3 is TGTGCCAGCAGCTTATCCAGGGGGTTTGTCTATGGCTACACCTTC.

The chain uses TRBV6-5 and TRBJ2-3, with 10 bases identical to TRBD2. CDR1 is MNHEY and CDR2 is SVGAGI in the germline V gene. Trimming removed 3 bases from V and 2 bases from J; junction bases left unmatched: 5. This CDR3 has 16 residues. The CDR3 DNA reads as TGTGCCAGCAGTTATTATAGCGGGGGGCACACAGATACGCAGTATTTT. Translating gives CASSYYSGGHTDTQYF.

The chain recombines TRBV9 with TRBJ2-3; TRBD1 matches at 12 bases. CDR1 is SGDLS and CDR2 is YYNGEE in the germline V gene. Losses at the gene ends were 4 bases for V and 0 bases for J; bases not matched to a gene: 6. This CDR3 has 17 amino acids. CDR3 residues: CASSPGTGGESTDTQYF. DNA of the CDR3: TGTGCCAGCAGCCCGGGGACAGGGGGCGAGAGCACAGATACGCAGTATTTT.

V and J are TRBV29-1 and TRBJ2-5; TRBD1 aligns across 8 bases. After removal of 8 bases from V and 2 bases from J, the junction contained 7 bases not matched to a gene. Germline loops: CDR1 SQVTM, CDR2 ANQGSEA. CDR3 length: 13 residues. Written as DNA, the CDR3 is TGCAGCCTGACAGGGGATATACAAGAGACCCAGTACTTC. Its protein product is CSLTGDIQETQYF.

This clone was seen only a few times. The CDR3 region is CASSRSSYNSPLHF. Here the CDR3 DNA reads TGTGCCAGCAGTAGGAGCTCCTATAATTCACCCCTCCACTTT. The chain uses TRBV6-5 and TRBJ1-6; D is uncertain. The CDR3 is 14 residues long. V was trimmed by 5 bases and J by 0 bases, leaving 5 bases between them. Germline values: CDR1 MNHEY, CDR2 SVGAGI.

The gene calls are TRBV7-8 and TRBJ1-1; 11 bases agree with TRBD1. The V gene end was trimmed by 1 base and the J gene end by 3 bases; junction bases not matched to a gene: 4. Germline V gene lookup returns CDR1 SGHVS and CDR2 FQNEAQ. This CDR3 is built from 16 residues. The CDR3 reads CASSLGTGGFDTEAFF. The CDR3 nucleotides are TGTGCCAGCAGCTTAGGGACAGGGGGCTTCGACACTGAAGCTTTCTTT.

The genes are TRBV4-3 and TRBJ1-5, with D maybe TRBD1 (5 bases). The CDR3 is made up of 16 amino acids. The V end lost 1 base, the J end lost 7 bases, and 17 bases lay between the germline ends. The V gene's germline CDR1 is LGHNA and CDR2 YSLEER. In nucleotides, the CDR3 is TGCGCCAGCAGCCAAGTGGCTGGGGCTTTCACACAGCCCCAGCATTTT. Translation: CASSQVAGAFTQPQHF.

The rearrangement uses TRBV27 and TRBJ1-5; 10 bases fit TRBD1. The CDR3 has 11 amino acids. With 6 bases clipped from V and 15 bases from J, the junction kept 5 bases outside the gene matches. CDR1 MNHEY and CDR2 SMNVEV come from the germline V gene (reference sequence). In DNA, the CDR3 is TGTGCCAGCAGGGGACAGGGGATGTGGCATTTT. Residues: CASRGQGMWHF.

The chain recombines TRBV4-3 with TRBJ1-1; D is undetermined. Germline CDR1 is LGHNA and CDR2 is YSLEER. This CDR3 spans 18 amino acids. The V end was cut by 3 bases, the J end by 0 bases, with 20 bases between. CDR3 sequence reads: CASSQFPAHGSMNTEAFF. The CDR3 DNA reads TGCGCCAGCAGCCAGTTCCCAGCGCACGGCAGCATGAACACTGAAGCTTTCTTT.

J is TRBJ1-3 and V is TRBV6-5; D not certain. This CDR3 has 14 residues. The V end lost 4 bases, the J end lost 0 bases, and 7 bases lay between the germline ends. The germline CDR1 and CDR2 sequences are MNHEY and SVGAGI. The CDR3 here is CASSFYSSGNTIYF. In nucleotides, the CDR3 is TGTGCCAGCAGTTTTTACAGCTCTGGAAACACCATATATTTT.

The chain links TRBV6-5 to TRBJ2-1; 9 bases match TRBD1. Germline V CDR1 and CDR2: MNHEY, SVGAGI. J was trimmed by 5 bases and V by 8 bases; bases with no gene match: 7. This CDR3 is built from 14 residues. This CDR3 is CASGTGFGDNEQFF. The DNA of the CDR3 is TGTGCCAGCGGGACAGGGTTTGGGGACAATGAGCAGTTCTTC.

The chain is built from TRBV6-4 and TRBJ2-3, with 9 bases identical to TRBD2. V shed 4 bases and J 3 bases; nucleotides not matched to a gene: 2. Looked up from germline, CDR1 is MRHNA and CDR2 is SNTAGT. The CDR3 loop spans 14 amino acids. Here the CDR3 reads CASSVAGETDTQYF. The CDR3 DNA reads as TGTGCCAGCAGTGTAGCGGGGGAAACAGATACGCAGTATTTT.

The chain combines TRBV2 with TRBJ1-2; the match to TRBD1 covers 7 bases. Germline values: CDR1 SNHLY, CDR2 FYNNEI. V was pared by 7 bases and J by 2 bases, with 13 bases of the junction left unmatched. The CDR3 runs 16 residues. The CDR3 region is CASIHAPGQKNYGYTF. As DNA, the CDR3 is TGTGCCAGCATTCACGCTCCGGGACAGAAAAACTATGGCTACACCTTC.

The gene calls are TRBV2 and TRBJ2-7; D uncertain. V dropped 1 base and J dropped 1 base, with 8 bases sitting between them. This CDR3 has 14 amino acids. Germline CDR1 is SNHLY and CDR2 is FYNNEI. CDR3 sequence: CASSEGSNSYEQYF. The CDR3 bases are TGTGCCAGCAGTGAAGGGAGCAATTCCTACGAGCAGTACTTC. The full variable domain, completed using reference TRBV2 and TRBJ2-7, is EPEVTQTPSHQVTQMGQEVILRCVPISNHLYFYWYRQILGQKVEFLVSFYNNEISEKSEIFDDQFSVERPDGSNFTLKIRSTKLEDSAMYFCASSEGSNSYEQYFGPGTRLTVT.

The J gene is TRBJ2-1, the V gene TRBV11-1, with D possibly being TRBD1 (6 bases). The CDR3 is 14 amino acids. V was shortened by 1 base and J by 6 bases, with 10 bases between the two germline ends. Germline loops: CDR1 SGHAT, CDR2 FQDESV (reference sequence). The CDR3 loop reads CASSLDRVVNEQFF. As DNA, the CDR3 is TGTGCCAGCAGCTTAGACAGGGTGGTCAATGAGCAGTTCTTC. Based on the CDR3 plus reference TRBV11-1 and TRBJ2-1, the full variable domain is EAEVAQSPRYKITEKSQAVAFWCDPISGHATLYWYRQILGQGPELLVQFQDESVVDDSQLPKDRFSAERLKGVDSTLKIQPAELGDSAMYLCASSLDRVVNEQFFGPGTRLTVL.

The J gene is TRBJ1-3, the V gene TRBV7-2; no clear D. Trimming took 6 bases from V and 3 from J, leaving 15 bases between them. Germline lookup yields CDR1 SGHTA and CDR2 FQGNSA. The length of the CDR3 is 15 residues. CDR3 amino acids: CASRPTGSYGNTIYF. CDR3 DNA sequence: TGTGCCAGCAGACCTACCGGGTCTTATGGAAACACCATATATTTT.

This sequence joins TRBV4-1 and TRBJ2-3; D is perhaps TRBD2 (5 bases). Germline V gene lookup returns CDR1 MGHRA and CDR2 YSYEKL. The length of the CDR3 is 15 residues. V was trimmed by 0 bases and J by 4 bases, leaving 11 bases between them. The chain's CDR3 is CASSQDVRGSDTQYF. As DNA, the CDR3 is TGCGCCAGCAGCCAAGATGTCCGGGGTTCAGATACGCAGTATTTT.